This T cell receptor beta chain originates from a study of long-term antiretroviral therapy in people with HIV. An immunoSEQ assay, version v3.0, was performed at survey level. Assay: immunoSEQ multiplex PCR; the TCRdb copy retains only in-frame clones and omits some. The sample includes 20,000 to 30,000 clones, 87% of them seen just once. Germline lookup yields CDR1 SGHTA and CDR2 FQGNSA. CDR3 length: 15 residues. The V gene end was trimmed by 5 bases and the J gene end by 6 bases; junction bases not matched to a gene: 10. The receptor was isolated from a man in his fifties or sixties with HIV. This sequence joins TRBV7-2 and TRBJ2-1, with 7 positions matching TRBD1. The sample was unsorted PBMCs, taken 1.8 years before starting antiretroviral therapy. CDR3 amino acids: CASSPLTGNVNEQFF. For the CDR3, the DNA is TGTGCCAGCAGCCCTTTGACAGGGAACGTCAATGAGCAGTTCTTC. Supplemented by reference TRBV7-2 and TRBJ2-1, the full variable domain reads GAGVSQSPSNKVTEKGKDVELRCDPISGHTALYWYRQSLGQGLEFLIYFQGNSAPDKSGLPSDRFSAERTGGSVSTLTIQRTQQEDSAVYLCASSPLTGNVNEQFFGPGTRLTVL.